Each of the 31 T cell receptor beta chains below was sequenced from the same sample in a study of cytomegalovirus exposure and HLA in healthy donors. Libraries were prepared by immunoSEQ multiplex PCR; TCRdb keeps only in-frame clonotypes and omits some of them. The data show about 110,000 clones, with 85% to 90% seen just once and 2% to 2.5% held by the top ten. What was sequenced was PBMCs. These receptors all come from a woman aged 18-35 years in good health and CMV-seronegative.

There are a few counts of this clone. The chain combines TRBV7-9 with TRBJ1-2; D is unclear. This CDR3 region has 13 residues. V was pared by 5 bases and J by 2 bases, with 9 bases between. The germline CDR1 and CDR2 sequences are SEHNR and FQNEAQ (reference sequence). The DNA of the CDR3 is TGTGCCAGCAGCCCCCCCGAGAACTATGGCTACACCTTC. This codes for CASSPPENYGYTF. The whole variable domain, filled in from reference TRBV7-9 and TRBJ1-2, reads DTGVSQNPRHKITKRGQNVTFRCDPISEHNRLYWYRQTLGQGPEFLTYFQNEAQLEKSRLLSDRFSAERPKGSFSTLEIQRTEQGDSAMYLCASSPPENYGYTFGSGTRLTVV.

Points on this clone: One end of the junction is discordant with germline, which a read error may explain. V is TRBV27 and J is TRBJ2-1; 11 positions agree with TRBD2. Looked up from germline, CDR1 is MNHEY and CDR2 is SMNVEV (reference sequence). This CDR3 is built from 14 residues. The CDR3 DNA sequence: TGTGCCAGCAGTGTCGGGACTAGCGGCAATCAGCAGTTCTTC. This codes for CASSVGTSGNQQFF.

The V call is TRBV7-2, the J call TRBJ1-2; D is possibly TRBD1 (6 bases). The CDR3 sequence is 15 residues long. V gave up 8 bases and J gave up 0 bases, with 16 bases separating them. The germline V gene has CDR1 SGHTA and CDR2 FQGNSA. CDR3 sequence: CASSDRSSSNYGYTF. DNA for the CDR3: TGTGCCAGCTCGGACAGAAGTTCTTCTAACTATGGCTACACCTTC.

The V call is TRBV28, the J call TRBJ1-5; a possible D gene is TRBD1 (6 bases). Trimming stripped 1 base from V and 6 bases from J, with 10 bases between. Germline values: CDR1 MDHEN, CDR2 SYDVKM. The CDR3 runs to 14 residues. CDR3 sequence (DNA): TGTGCCAGCAGTTTATACAGGGATACTCAGCCCCAGCATTTT. Translation: CASSLYRDTQPQHF.

The chain combines TRBV9 with TRBJ2-1; 9 bases are shared with TRBD1. The CDR3 totals 16 residues. V lost 3 bases and J lost 7; bases outside the gene matches: 11. The V gene's germline CDR1 is SGDLS and CDR2 YYNGEE. The CDR3 loop reads CASSENRDREVNEQFF. The CDR3 DNA reads TGTGCCAGCAGCGAAAACCGGGACAGGGAAGTAAATGAGCAGTTCTTC.

This clone was counted only a few times. This chain joins TRBV27 and TRBJ2-2; D gene unclear. With 6 bases removed from V and 1 base from J, the gap between germline ends came to 18 bases. The CDR3 loop spans 17 amino acids. The germline V gene encodes CDR1 MNHEY and CDR2 SMNVEV (reference sequence). Here the CDR3 DNA reads TGTGCCAGCAGACTCCAACGCGCCGAGCGGAACACCGGGGAGCTGTTTTTT. Amino acids: CASRLQRAERNTGELFF.

This chain joins TRBV7-6 and TRBJ2-7; D might be TRBD1 (5 bases). Germline V gives CDR1 SGHVS, CDR2 FNYEAQ. The CDR3 loop spans 14 amino acids. V shed 1 base and J shed 3 bases, with 10 bases lying between them. The CDR3 sequence: CASSLEGRGYEQYF. In DNA, the CDR3 is TGTGCCAGCAGCTTAGAGGGAAGGGGCTACGAGCAGTACTTC.

The chain links TRBV5-4 to TRBJ2-7; TRBD2 matches 7 bases. Germline V gives CDR1 SGHNT, CDR2 YYREEE (reference sequence). Trimming cost V 0 bases and J 6 bases; bases outside gene matches: 6. The CDR3 loop spans 14 amino acids. CDR3 sequence (DNA): TGTGCCAGCAGCTTGGGACTAGCTTTGGGCGAGCAGTACTTC. Protein sequence: CASSLGLALGEQYF.

About this clone itself: One end of the junction fails to match germline, which may point to a read error. V gene TRBV27 combines with J gene TRBJ2-7; 8 bases align to TRBD1. The CDR3 has 12 amino acids. Germline CDR1 and CDR2: MNHEY and SMNVEV (reference sequence). The chain's CDR3 is CASSRGQGRKEF. As DNA, the CDR3 is TGTGCCAGCAGCCGAGGACAGGGTCGAAAGGAGTTC.

The chain combines TRBV15 with TRBJ2-6; D ambiguous. Germline lookup yields CDR1 LNHNV and CDR2 YYDKDF (reference sequence). The CDR3 runs 16 residues. V lost 1 base to trimming and J lost 4 bases, with 11 bases between them. The CDR3, as DNA: TGTGCCACCAGCAGAGCGTCCGGGTCCGGGGCCAACGTCCTGACTTTC. Amino acid sequence: CATSRASGSGANVLTF.

The chain couples TRBV6-5 to TRBJ2-3; perhaps TRBD1 as D (5 bases). The CDR3 consists of 14 residues. V was trimmed by 6 bases and J by 2 bases, leaving 12 bases between them. The germline V gene encodes CDR1 MNHEY and CDR2 SVGAGI. This chain's CDR3 is CASRTDLTTDTQYF. CDR3 bases: TGTGCCAGCAGGACAGACCTAACCACAGATACGCAGTATTTT.

J is TRBJ1-1 and V is TRBV7-2; maybe TRBD1 (5 bases). This CDR3 contains 14 residues. CDR1 and CDR2 (germline): SGHTA, FQGNSA. Trimming shortened V by 4 bases and J by 6 bases, and 15 bases separated the two germline ends. The CDR3 bases are TGTGCCAGCAGCTCCCCTCAGGGTCAAGCTGAAGCTTTCTTT. Amino acids: CASSSPQGQAEAFF.

The V call is TRBV7-2, the J call TRBJ1-5, with 8 bases aligning to TRBD1. Germline values: CDR1 SGHTA, CDR2 FQGNSA. The CDR3 is 16 residues long. Germline trimming cut 3 bases from V and 0 bases from J; bases unmatched to any gene: 4. The CDR3 DNA sequence: TGTGCCAGCAGCTTCATGACAGGGGTTAGCAATCAGCCCCAGCATTTT. It translates to CASSFMTGVSNQPQHF.

The chain couples TRBV14 to TRBJ2-2; tentatively, D is TRBD1 (6 bases). V was trimmed by 1 base and J by 7 bases, leaving 10 bases between them. Germline V gene data show CDR1 as SGHDN and CDR2 as FVKESK. CDR3 length: 14 residues. The CDR3 reads CASSQAQGIGELFF. The DNA of the CDR3 is TGTGCCAGCAGCCAAGCACAGGGAATCGGGGAGCTGTTTTTT.

The rearrangement links TRBV16 to TRBJ2-7; possibly TRBD2 for D (6 bases). Germline V gene sequence: CDR1 KGHSY, CDR2 FQNENV. CDR3 size: 14 residues. The germline V and J ends were trimmed by 2 bases and 0 bases, with 8 bases remaining between them. The CDR3 bases are TGTGCCAGCAGCCAAGAGACTAGCTCCTACGAGCAGTACTTC. Protein: CASSQETSSYEQYF.

This chain joins TRBV9 and TRBJ2-5, with 9 bases fitting TRBD1. After removal of 2 bases from V and 4 bases from J, the junction contained 9 bases not matched to a gene. The CDR3 length is 16 residues. The germline CDR1 and CDR2 sequences are SGDLS and YYNGEE. DNA for the CDR3: TGTGCCAGCAGCGTTGGGGGACAGGGCATTTTAGAGACCCAGTACTTC. It specifies CASSVGGQGILETQYF.

The chain uses TRBV19 and TRBJ1-6; a weak D match, TRBD1 (5 bases). The V gene lost 8 bases and the J gene lost 9 bases, with 11 bases spanning the gap. CDR3 length: 12 residues. CDR1 is LNHDA and CDR2 is SQIVND in the germline V gene (reference sequence). The CDR3 loop is CASAGPRSPLHF. CDR3 sequence (DNA): TGTGCCAGTGCGGGGCCTCGTTCACCCCTCCACTTT.

The chain links TRBV30 to TRBJ1-3, with 7 bases identical to TRBD1. The CDR3 has 14 residues. In germline, CDR1 is GTSNPN, CDR2 SVGIG (reference sequence). V lost 0 bases to trimming and J lost 8 bases; unmatched junction nucleotides: 7. The CDR3 reads CAWSVLAGGHTIYF. The CDR3 nucleotides are TGTGCCTGGAGTGTACTAGCAGGGGGACACACCATATATTTT.

This clone was seen just once. The chain combines TRBV7-9 with TRBJ2-5; a weak D match, TRBD1 (7 bases). This CDR3 is built from 16 residues. The germline CDR1 and CDR2 sequences are SEHNR and FQNEAQ (reference sequence). V was clipped by 0 bases and J by 2 bases, with 13 bases between them. CDR3 nucleotide sequence: TGTGCCAGCAGCTTAGCGGCAGGGGGGTGGCAAGAGACCCAGTACTTC. It codes for CASSLAAGGWQETQYF.

This chain uses TRBV5-6 with TRBJ1-1; possibly TRBD1 for D (5 bases). This CDR3 spans 13 amino acids. Trimming took off 6 bases at V and 1 base at J, with 10 bases between the two ends. Germline loops: CDR1 SGHDT, CDR2 YYEEEE. CDR3: CASTDTGNTEAFF. CDR3 in DNA: TGTGCCAGCACCGACACAGGGAACACTGAAGCTTTCTTT.

This chain links TRBV21-1 with TRBJ1-1. TRBV21-1 is given as a pseudogene. The CDR3 covers 15 residues. CDR3 protein: CASSKEGGQGTEAFF. The CDR3 DNA reads as TGTGCCAGCAGCAAAGAGGGGGGGCAGGGCACTGAAGCTTTCTTT.

The chain combines TRBV18 with TRBJ2-3; the D gene is possibly TRBD1 (5 bases). This CDR3 spans 15 amino acids. CDR1 KGHSH and CDR2 LQKENI come from the germline V gene. With 0 bases removed from V and 2 bases from J, the gap between germline ends came to 9 bases. The CDR3 DNA reads as TGTGCCAGCTCACCACCTTCCAGGGCCACAGATACGCAGTATTTT. This translates into CASSPPSRATDTQYF.

This clone occurred a few times. This rearrangement joins TRBV5-4 to TRBJ2-1, with 12 bases identical to TRBD2. With V trimmed by 0 bases and J by 7 bases, 11 bases remained unmatched. This CDR3 has 18 amino acids. Germline CDR1 SGHNT, CDR2 YYREEE (reference sequence). CDR3 residues: CASSLASGRAVLLNEQFF. The DNA of the CDR3 is TGTGCCAGCAGCTTGGCTAGCGGGAGGGCCGTCCTACTGAATGAGCAGTTCTTC.

The J gene is TRBJ2-2, the V gene TRBV25-1, with 8 bases fitting TRBD1. The CDR3 totals 14 residues. CDR1 and CDR2 (germline): MGHDK, SYGVNS. V trimming: 3 bases; J trimming: 3 bases; junction bases outside the gene matches: 0. The CDR3 region is CASSETGDTGELFF. DNA of the CDR3: TGTGCCAGCAGTGAGACAGGGGACACCGGGGAGCTGTTTTTT.

V gene TRBV5-4 combines with J gene TRBJ2-6; 8 positions agree with TRBD2. Germline V gene data show CDR1 as SGHNT and CDR2 as YYREEE (reference sequence). The trim removed 4 bases at V and 1 base at J, leaving 7 bases unmatched. This CDR3 is built from 17 residues. CDR3 sequence (DNA): TGTGCCAGCAGCGCCCGGGGGGGTGGATCTGGGGCCAACGTCCTGACTTTC. Encoded protein: CASSARGGGSGANVLTF. The full variable domain, its missing parts supplied by reference TRBV5-4 and TRBJ2-6, is ETGVTQSPTHLIKTRGQQVTLRCSSQSGHNTVSWYQQALGQGPQFIFQYYREEENGRGNFPPRFSGLQFPNYSSELNVNALELDDSALYLCASSARGGGSGANVLTFGAGSRLTVL.

V and J are TRBV30 and TRBJ2-5; 8 positions match TRBD1. CDR1 is GTSNPN, CDR2 SVGIG, per germline (reference sequence). V was pared by 5 bases and J by 3 bases, with 2 bases of the junction left unmatched. The CDR3 extends over 12 amino acids. CDR3 DNA: TGTGCCTGGGAGACAGGGGAAGAGACCCAGTACTTC. It is translated as CAWETGEETQYF.

This clone has only one observation. J is TRBJ1-3 and V is TRBV5-1, with TRBD1 as a possible D gene (5 bases). CDR1 is SGHRS and CDR2 is YFSETQ in the germline V gene. The CDR3 is made up of 14 amino acids. With 4 bases removed from V and 3 bases from J, the gap between germline ends came to 11 bases. CDR3 protein: CASSPAGGGNTIYF. The CDR3 nucleotides read TGCGCCAGCAGCCCGGCGGGGGGTGGAAACACCATATATTTT.

DNA for the CDR3: TGTGCCAGCAGTTTATATCGACAGGGTGGATATTCACCCCTCCACTTT. It specifies CASSLYRQGGYSPLHF. This chain connects TRBV27 to TRBJ1-6, with 7 nucleotides matching TRBD1. CDR1 and CDR2 from the germline V gene are MNHEY and SMNVEV (reference sequence). The CDR3 runs to 16 residues. The junction had 8 bases not matched to a gene; V was cut back by 1 base and J by 8 bases.

J is TRBJ2-7 and V is TRBV18, with D unclear. The length of the CDR3 is 12 residues. The germline V and J ends were trimmed by 8 bases and 0 bases, with 8 bases remaining between them. Germline V gene data show CDR1 as KGHSH and CDR2 as LQKENI. The CDR3 DNA reads as TGTGCCAGCGCCCTCAGCTCCTACGAGCAGTACTTC. Residues: CASALSSYEQYF.

The chain links TRBV30 to TRBJ2-7; 7 nucleotides agree with TRBD1. The CDR3 totals 14 residues. V lost 1 base to trimming and J lost 3 bases; unmatched junction nucleotides: 6. In germline, CDR1 is GTSNPN, CDR2 SVGIG (reference sequence). The CDR3 spells CAWSADRISYEQYF. The CDR3 coding sequence is TGTGCCTGGAGTGCGGACAGGATCAGCTACGAGCAGTACTTC.

The chain carries TRBV29-1 and TRBJ2-3; D may be TRBD2 (7 bases). The CDR3 sequence is 14 residues long. The V end was cut by 5 bases, the J end by 6 bases, with 18 bases between. The germline CDR1 and CDR2 sequences are SQVTM and ANQGSEA. The CDR3 sequence: CSVLGGREVDTQYF. In DNA form, the CDR3 reads TGCAGCGTTTTAGGGGGACGGGAGGTTGATACGCAGTATTTT.